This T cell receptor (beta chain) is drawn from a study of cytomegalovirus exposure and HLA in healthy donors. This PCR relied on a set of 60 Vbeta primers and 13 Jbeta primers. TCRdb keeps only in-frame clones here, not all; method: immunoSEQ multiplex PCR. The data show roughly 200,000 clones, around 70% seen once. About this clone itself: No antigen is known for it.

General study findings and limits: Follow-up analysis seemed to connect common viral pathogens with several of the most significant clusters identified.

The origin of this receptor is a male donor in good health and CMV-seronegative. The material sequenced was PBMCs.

DNA of the CDR3: TGTGCCAGCAGGGGTTGGACAGTCCACGAGCAGTACTTC. Translating it yields CASRGWTVHEQYF. The rearrangement joins TRBV6-1 to TRBJ2-7, with D possibly being TRBD1 (6 bases). With 6 bases removed from V and 5 bases from J, the gap between germline ends came to 14 bases. Looked up from germline, CDR1 is MNHNS and CDR2 is SASEGT. The CDR3 is 13 amino acids.